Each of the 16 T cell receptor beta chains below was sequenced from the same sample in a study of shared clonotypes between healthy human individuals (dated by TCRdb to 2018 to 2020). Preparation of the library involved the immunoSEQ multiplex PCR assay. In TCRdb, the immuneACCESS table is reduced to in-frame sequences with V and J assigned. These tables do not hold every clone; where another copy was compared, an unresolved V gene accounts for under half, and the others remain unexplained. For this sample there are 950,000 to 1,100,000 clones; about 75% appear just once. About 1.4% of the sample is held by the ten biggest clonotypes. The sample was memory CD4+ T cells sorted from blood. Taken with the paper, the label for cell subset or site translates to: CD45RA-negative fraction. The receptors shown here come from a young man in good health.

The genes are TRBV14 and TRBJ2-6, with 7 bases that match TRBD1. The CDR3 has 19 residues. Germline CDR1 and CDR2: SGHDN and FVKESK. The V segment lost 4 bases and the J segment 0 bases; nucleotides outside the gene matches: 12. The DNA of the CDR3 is TGTGCCAGCAGCCCGGGACAGTTAGGTTCTTTCTCTGGGGCCAACGTCCTGACTTTC. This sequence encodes CASSPGQLGSFSGANVLTF.

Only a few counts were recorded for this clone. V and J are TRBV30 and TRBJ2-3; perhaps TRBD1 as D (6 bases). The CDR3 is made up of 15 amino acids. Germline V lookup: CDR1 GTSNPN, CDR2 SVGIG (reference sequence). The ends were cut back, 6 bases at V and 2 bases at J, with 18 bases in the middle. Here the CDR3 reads CACHYVRGPTDTQYF. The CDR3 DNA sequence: TGTGCCTGCCATTATGTCAGGGGCCCCACAGATACGCAGTATTTT.

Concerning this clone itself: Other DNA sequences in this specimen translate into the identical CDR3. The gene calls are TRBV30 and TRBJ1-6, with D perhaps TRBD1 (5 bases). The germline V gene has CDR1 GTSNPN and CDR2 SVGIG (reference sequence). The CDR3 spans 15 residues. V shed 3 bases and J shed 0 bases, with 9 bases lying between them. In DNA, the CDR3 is TGTGCCTGGAGGGGGCAGAGCTCCTATAATTCACCCCTCCACTTT. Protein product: CAWRGQSSYNSPLHF.

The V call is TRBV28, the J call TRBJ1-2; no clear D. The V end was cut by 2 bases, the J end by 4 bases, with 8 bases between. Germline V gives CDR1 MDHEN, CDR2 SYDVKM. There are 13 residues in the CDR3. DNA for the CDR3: TGTGCCAGCAGTTTAGTGGGATCCTATGGCTACACCTTC. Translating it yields CASSLVGSYGYTF.

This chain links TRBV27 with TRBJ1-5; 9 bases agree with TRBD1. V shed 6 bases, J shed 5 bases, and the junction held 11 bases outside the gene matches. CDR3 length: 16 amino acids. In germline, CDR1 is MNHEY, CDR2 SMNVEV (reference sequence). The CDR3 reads CASRISGTGIHQPQHF. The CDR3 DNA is TGTGCCAGCAGAATATCCGGGACAGGGATCCATCAGCCCCAGCATTTT.

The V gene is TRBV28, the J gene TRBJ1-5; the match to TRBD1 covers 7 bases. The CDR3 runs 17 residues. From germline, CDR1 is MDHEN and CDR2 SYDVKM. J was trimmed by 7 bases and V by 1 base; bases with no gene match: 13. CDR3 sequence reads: CASSLSLTGIVGQPQHF. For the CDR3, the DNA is TGTGCCAGCAGTTTATCCCTGACAGGGATAGTCGGGCAGCCCCAGCATTTT. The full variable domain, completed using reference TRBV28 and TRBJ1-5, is DVKVTQSSRYLVKRTGEKVFLECVQDMDHENMFWYRQDPGLGLRLIYFSYDVKMKEKGDIPEGYSVSREKKERFSLILESASTNQTSMYLCASSLSLTGIVGQPQHFGDGTRLSIL.

CDR3 sequence (DNA): TGTGCCAGTAGTGCGCGTATTTCCTACAATGAGCAGTTCTTC. It encodes CASSARISYNEQFF. The genes are TRBV19 and TRBJ2-1; the D is unclear. V was cut by 5 bases and J by 1 base, with 9 bases left in between. The CDR3 covers 14 residues. CDR1 is LNHDA, CDR2 SQIVND, per germline (reference sequence). The full variable domain, in which reference TRBV19 and TRBJ2-1 provide the parts outside the CDR3, is DGGITQSPKYLFRKEGQNVTLSCEQNLNHDAMYWYRQDPGQGLRLIYYSQIVNDFQKGDIAEGYSVSREKKESFPLTVTSAQKNPTAFYLCASSARISYNEQFFGPGTRLTVL.

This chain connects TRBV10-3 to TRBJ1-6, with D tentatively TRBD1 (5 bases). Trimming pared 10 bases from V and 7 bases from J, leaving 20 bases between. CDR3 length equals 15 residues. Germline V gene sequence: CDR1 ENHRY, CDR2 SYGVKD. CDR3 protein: CASNPGAEGNSPLHF. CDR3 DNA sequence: TGTGCCAGCAACCCCGGGGCGGAGGGGAATTCACCCCTCCACTTT.

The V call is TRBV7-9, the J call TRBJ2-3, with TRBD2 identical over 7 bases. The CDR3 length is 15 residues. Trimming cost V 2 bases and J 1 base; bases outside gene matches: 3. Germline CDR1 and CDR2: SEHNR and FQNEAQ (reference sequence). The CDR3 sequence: CASSLSGMGTDTQYF. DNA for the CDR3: TGTGCCAGCAGCTTAAGCGGGATGGGCACAGATACGCAGTATTTT.

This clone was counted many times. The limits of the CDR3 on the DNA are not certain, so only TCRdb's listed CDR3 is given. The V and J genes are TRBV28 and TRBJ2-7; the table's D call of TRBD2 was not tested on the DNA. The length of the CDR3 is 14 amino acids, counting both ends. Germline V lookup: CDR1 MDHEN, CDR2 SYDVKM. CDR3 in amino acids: CASSSSGNVYEQYF.

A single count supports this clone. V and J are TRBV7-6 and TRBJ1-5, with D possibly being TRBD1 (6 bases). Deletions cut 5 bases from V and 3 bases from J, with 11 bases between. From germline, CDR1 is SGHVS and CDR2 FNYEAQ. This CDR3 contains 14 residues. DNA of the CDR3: TGTGCCAGCAGCGTGGACAGTTTCAATCAGCCCCAGCATTTT. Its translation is CASSVDSFNQPQHF.

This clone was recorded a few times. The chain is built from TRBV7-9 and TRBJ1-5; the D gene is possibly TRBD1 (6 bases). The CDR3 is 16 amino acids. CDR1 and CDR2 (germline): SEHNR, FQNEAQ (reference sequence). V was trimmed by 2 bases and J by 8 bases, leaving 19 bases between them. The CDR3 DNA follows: TGTGCCAGCAGCTTAACCCAGGGGTCCGCGGTGGAGCCCCAGCATTTT. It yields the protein CASSLTQGSAVEPQHF. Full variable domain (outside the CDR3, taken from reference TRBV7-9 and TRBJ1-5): DTGVSQNPRHKITKRGQNVTFRCDPISEHNRLYWYRQTLGQGPEFLTYFQNEAQLEKSRLLSDRFSAERPKGSFSTLEIQRTEQGDSAMYLCASSLTQGSAVEPQHFGDGTRLSIL.

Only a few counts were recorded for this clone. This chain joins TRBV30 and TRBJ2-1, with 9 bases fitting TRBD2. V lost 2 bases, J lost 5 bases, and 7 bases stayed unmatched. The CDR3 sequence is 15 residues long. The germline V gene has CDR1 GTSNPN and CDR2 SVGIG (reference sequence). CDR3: CAWSPSGGPHNEQFF. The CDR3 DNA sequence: TGTGCCTGGAGTCCCAGCGGGGGGCCACACAATGAGCAGTTCTTC.

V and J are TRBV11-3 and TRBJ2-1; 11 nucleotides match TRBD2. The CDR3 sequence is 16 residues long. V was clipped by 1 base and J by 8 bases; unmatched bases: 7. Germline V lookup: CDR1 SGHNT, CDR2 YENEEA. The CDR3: CASSLGRALAGDEQFF. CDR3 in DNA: TGTGCCAGCAGCTTAGGCAGAGCACTAGCGGGAGATGAGCAGTTCTTC. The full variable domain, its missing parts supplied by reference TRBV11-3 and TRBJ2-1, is EAGVVQSPRYKIIEKKQPVAFWCNPISGHNTLYWYLQNLGQGPELLIRYENEEAVDDSQLPKDRFSAERLKGVDSTLKIQPAELGDSAVYLCASSLGRALAGDEQFFGPGTRLTVL.

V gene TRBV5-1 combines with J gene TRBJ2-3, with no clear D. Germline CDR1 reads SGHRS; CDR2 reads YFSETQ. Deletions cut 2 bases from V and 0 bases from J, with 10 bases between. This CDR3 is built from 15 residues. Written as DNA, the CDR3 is TGCGCCAGCAGCTTTCCAGAATTAAGCACAGATACGCAGTATTTT. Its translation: CASSFPELSTDTQYF.

The CDR3 sequence: CASSLALGGSSYNEQFF. CDR3 sequence (DNA): TGTGCCAGCAGCTTGGCCCTTGGAGGAAGCTCCTACAATGAGCAGTTCTTC. V gene TRBV5-5 combines with J gene TRBJ2-1; D is perhaps TRBD2 (5 bases). Germline V gene lookup returns CDR1 SGHKS and CDR2 YYEKEE (reference sequence). CDR3 length equals 17 residues. Trimming cost V 0 bases and J 0 bases, with 13 bases left between them.